The next 28 T cell receptor beta chains were all read from a single sample in a study of cytomegalovirus exposure and HLA in healthy donors. The PCR contained 60 Vbeta and 13 Jbeta primers. Sequenced by immunoSEQ multiplex PCR; TCRdb stores in-frame clones only, minus some. The data hold around 59,000 clones, with approximately 83% observed a single time. The sequenced sample consisted of PBMCs. These receptors came from a human donor in good health.

This clone was detected once. This sequence joins TRBV4-2 and TRBJ1-1; 8 bases map to TRBD1. The CDR3 spans 14 residues. Germline V gene lookup returns CDR1 LGHNA and CDR2 YNFKEQ. J was trimmed by 5 bases and V by 4 bases; bases with no gene match: 6. The CDR3 spells CASSPTGGRTEAFF. For the CDR3, the DNA is TGTGCCAGCAGCCCCACAGGGGGGCGGACTGAAGCTTTCTTT.

The chain is built from TRBV30 and TRBJ2-3; TRBD2 agrees at 8 bases. CDR1 and CDR2 from the germline V gene are GTSNPN and SVGIG (reference sequence). After removal of 0 bases from V and 6 bases from J, the junction contained 5 bases not matched to a gene. The CDR3 is 14 residues long. Here the CDR3 reads CAWSVGLVSDTQYF. DNA of the CDR3: TGTGCCTGGAGTGTGGGACTAGTATCCGATACGCAGTATTTT.

This sequence joins TRBV6-1 and TRBJ2-5; no clear D gene. The germline V gene encodes CDR1 MNHNS and CDR2 SASEGT. This CDR3 has 14 amino acids. Between the trimmed V and J ends, which lost 1 base and 4 bases, there was a span of 10 bases. The CDR3 protein is CASSEGSEAETQYF. CDR3 in DNA: TGTGCCAGCAGTGAAGGGTCAGAGGCAGAGACCCAGTACTTC.

The CDR3 sequence: CASSLGTNEQYF. The DNA of the CDR3 is TGTGCCAGCAGCTTAGGGACAAACGAGCAGTACTTC. The chain is built from TRBV7-9 and TRBJ2-5, with a tentative D call TRBD1 (5 bases). The J call may be incorrect, as the DNA end agrees better with TRBJ2-7. Germline-derived CDR1 and CDR2 are SEHNR and FQNEAQ (reference sequence). The CDR3 runs 12 residues.

This chain uses TRBV4-3 with TRBJ2-1, with 8 bases aligning to TRBD1. The CDR3 extends over 21 amino acids. Germline loops: CDR1 LGHNA, CDR2 YSLEER. Trimming cost V 1 base and J 6 bases; bases outside gene matches: 23. The CDR3 region is CASSQVWGILPTGEPLNEQFF. CDR3 DNA sequence: TGCGCCAGCAGCCAAGTATGGGGGATCCTCCCGACAGGGGAGCCCCTCAATGAGCAGTTCTTC.

The CDR3 coding sequence is TGTGCCAGCAGCTTTAGCGGGTCGGTATCCTACAATGAGCAGTTCTTC. Translation: CASSFSGSVSYNEQFF. The chain combines TRBV9 with TRBJ2-1; 7 nucleotides line up with TRBD2. Trimming removed 4 bases from V and 1 base from J; junction bases left unmatched: 8. This CDR3 comprises 16 residues. Germline loops: CDR1 SGDLS, CDR2 YYNGEE.

This chain uses TRBV6-4 with TRBJ1-6; TRBD1 matches 10 bases. Germline CDR1 MRHNA, CDR2 SNTAGT. Trimming took 5 bases from V and 7 from J; bases not matched to a gene: 2. This CDR3 has 14 amino acids. CDR3 sequence: CASSRTGGNSPLHF. CDR3 coding DNA: TGTGCCAGCAGTCGGACAGGGGGGAATTCACCCCTCCACTTT.

The V call is TRBV10-1, the J call TRBJ1-2; D not resolved. Germline V lookup: CDR1 WNHNN, CDR2 SYGVQD (reference sequence). The CDR3 extends over 13 amino acids. V was trimmed by 2 bases and J by 4 bases, leaving 8 bases between them. The chain's CDR3 is CASSEEVRYGYTF. As DNA, the CDR3 is TGCGCCAGCAGTGAGGAGGTCCGCTATGGCTACACCTTC.

The gene calls are TRBV5-4 and TRBJ2-3, with a weak D call TRBD2 (7 bases). Germline-derived CDR1 and CDR2 are SGHNT and YYREEE (reference sequence). V dropped 0 bases and J dropped 2 bases, with 10 bases sitting between them. The CDR3 extends over 15 amino acids. CDR3 DNA sequence: TGTGCCAGCAGCTTGGGTGGGGGGGCCACAGATACGCAGTATTTT. This encodes CASSLGGGATDTQYF. Variable domain in full (rest from reference TRBV5-4 and TRBJ2-3): ETGVTQSPTHLIKTRGQQVTLRCSSQSGHNTVSWYQQALGQGPQFIFQYYREEENGRGNFPPRFSGLQFPNYSSELNVNALELDDSALYLCASSLGGGATDTQYFGPGTRLTVL.

V gene TRBV29-1 combines with J gene TRBJ1-1; D call uncertain. With 4 bases removed from V and 8 bases from J, the gap between germline ends came to 14 bases. Germline values: CDR1 SQVTM, CDR2 ANQGSEA. The CDR3 runs to 12 residues. CDR3 sequence (DNA): TGCAGCGTTGTGAGTGGTCCCCCCGAAGCTTTCTTT. Residues: CSVVSGPPEAFF.

The V call is TRBV2, the J call TRBJ1-5, with D unclear. The CDR3 spans 15 residues. Germline V gives CDR1 SNHLY, CDR2 FYNNEI. The germline V and J ends were trimmed by 6 bases and 5 bases, with 17 bases remaining between them. Written as DNA, the CDR3 is TGTGCCAGCAGCGAGATGGGTTTCGGGTATCAGCCCCAGCATTTT. Translated: CASSEMGFGYQPQHF.

The V gene is TRBV7-9, the J gene TRBJ1-6; no clear D gene. The CDR3 extends over 15 amino acids. Germline V gene lookup returns CDR1 SEHNR and CDR2 FQNEAQ (reference sequence). The V and J ends lost 0 bases and 4 bases respectively, with 7 bases between them. For the CDR3, the DNA is TGTGCCAGCAGCTTAGCCGGTGCATATAATTCACCCCTCCACTTT. Encoded protein: CASSLAGAYNSPLHF.

This chain connects TRBV4-3 to TRBJ2-5, with a weak D call TRBD2 (6 bases). The germline V gene encodes CDR1 LGHNA and CDR2 YSLEER. Trimming shortened V by 1 base and J by 6 bases, and 9 bases separated the two germline ends. There are 13 residues in the CDR3. CDR3 in amino acids: CASSQGDLKTQYF. CDR3 sequence (DNA): TGCGCCAGCAGCCAAGGGGACTTAAAGACCCAGTACTTC.

The chain combines TRBV7-9 with TRBJ1-5, with 8 bases matching TRBD1. The CDR3 length is 15 residues. Looked up from germline, CDR1 is SEHNR and CDR2 is FQNEAQ (reference sequence). With 5 bases clipped from V and 6 bases from J, the junction kept 9 bases outside the gene matches. For the CDR3, the DNA is TGTGCCAGCAGCCACGGGACAGGTGGTATTCAGCCCCAGCATTTT. Its translation: CASSHGTGGIQPQHF.

On this clone itself: Sequence at one end of the junction differs from germline and may be a read error. CDR3 loop: CSSSSVGSSYEQYF. In DNA, the CDR3 is TGTTCCAGCAGCTCCGTGGGGAGCTCCTACGAGCAGTACTTC. The chain uses TRBV7-9 and TRBJ2-7, with a possible D match to TRBD2 (5 bases). The germline gives CDR1 SEHNR, CDR2 FQNEAQ (reference sequence). The CDR3 totals 14 residues.

The V and J genes are TRBV27 and TRBJ2-2; 13 bases align to TRBD2. Germline CDR1 reads MNHEY; CDR2 reads SMNVEV (reference sequence). The CDR3 loop spans 17 amino acids. The J segment lost 2 bases and the V segment lost 5 bases, leaving 5 bases of the junction unmatched. The CDR3 region is CASSELAGGPNTGELFF. In DNA, the CDR3 is TGTGCCAGCAGTGAACTAGCGGGAGGGCCTAACACCGGGGAGCTGTTTTTT.

This clone was found once. V gene TRBV27 combines with J gene TRBJ2-5, with 9 bases that match TRBD1. J was trimmed by 4 bases and V by 6 bases; bases with no gene match: 6. From germline, CDR1 is MNHEY and CDR2 SMNVEV (reference sequence). The CDR3 is 14 amino acids. The CDR3 coding sequence is TGTGCCAGCAGCCTCCGGGACAGGGTAGAGACCCAGTACTTC. Its protein product is CASSLRDRVETQYF.

The chain recombines TRBV7-2 with TRBJ1-3; no clear D gene. The CDR3 has 15 amino acids. Germline V gene lookup returns CDR1 SGHTA and CDR2 FQGNSA. V lost 5 bases and J 4 bases, leaving 15 bases between the germline ends. CDR3 protein: CASSPELGSGNTIYF. The CDR3 bases are TGTGCCAGCAGCCCGGAGTTAGGTTCGGGAAACACCATATATTTT.

This clone was recorded a few times. This chain connects TRBV9 to TRBJ1-3, with D unresolved. The germline gives CDR1 SGDLS, CDR2 YYNGEE. V lost 3 bases, J lost 5 bases, and 18 bases lay in between. The CDR3 sequence is 16 residues long. The CDR3: CASSANSRPDRNTIYF. For the CDR3, the DNA is TGTGCCAGCAGCGCCAACAGTCGCCCCGATCGAAACACCATATATTTT.

The chain uses TRBV10-2 and TRBJ2-7; TRBD2 matches at 11 bases. The V segment lost 4 bases and the J segment 5 bases; nucleotides outside the gene matches: 10. CDR1 is WSHSY, CDR2 SAAADI, per germline. This CDR3 spans 16 amino acids. CDR3: CASSGDSGGAIHEQYF. The CDR3 DNA is TGCGCCAGCAGTGGGGATAGCGGGGGGGCAATCCACGAGCAGTACTTC.

V and J are TRBV6-1 and TRBJ2-4; TRBD2 matches 7 bases. The V gene's germline CDR1 is MNHNS and CDR2 SASEGT. This CDR3 spans 18 amino acids. The J segment lost 6 bases and the V segment lost 0 bases, leaving 14 bases of the junction unmatched. Written as DNA, the CDR3 is TGTGCCAGCAGTGAAGCGCCCCCAGACGGGGGGTGGAGAAACATTCAGTACTTC. Translated: CASSEAPPDGGWRNIQYF.

The chain joins TRBV7-9 to TRBJ2-1, with 8 bases aligning to TRBD2. The CDR3 runs 15 residues. The junction had 6 bases not matched to a gene; V was cut back by 0 bases and J by 8 bases. Germline V gives CDR1 SEHNR, CDR2 FQNEAQ (reference sequence). CDR3 sequence: CASSLAAGGLDEQFF. The DNA for the CDR3 is TGTGCCAGCAGCTTAGCGGCGGGAGGATTGGATGAGCAGTTCTTC.

The chain joins TRBV4-3 to TRBJ2-3, with TRBD2 identical over 8 bases. The V and J ends lost 5 bases and 4 bases, in that order; junction bases with no gene match: 8. The CDR3 has 15 amino acids. Germline V gene lookup returns CDR1 LGHNA and CDR2 YSLEER. CDR3 nucleotide sequence: TGCGCCAGCAGCTACGGGGGGGCCGAGGCAGATACGCAGTATTTT. This sequence encodes CASSYGGAEADTQYF.

This clone occurred once. The CDR3 protein is CASSLGLAESTDTQYF. CDR3 DNA sequence: TGCGCCAGCAGCTTGGGACTAGCGGAGAGCACAGATACGCAGTATTTT. The chain is built from TRBV5-1 and TRBJ2-3; TRBD2 agrees at 9 bases. CDR3 length: 16 amino acids. Germline V lookup: CDR1 SGHRS, CDR2 YFSETQ. V lost 0 bases, J lost 0 bases, and 2 bases stayed unmatched.

The rearrangement links TRBV5-4 to TRBJ2-7; TRBD1 might be the D (5 bases). Trimming removed 0 bases from V and 2 bases from J, with 15 bases in between. This CDR3 comprises 16 residues. From germline, CDR1 is SGHNT and CDR2 YYREEE (reference sequence). Here the CDR3 reads CASSLGARGLAYEQYF. The CDR3 DNA reads TGTGCCAGCAGCTTGGGGGCAAGGGGATTGGCCTACGAGCAGTACTTC.

J is TRBJ2-1 and V is TRBV11-2; D is ambiguous. V lost 3 bases to trimming and J lost 7 bases, with 7 bases between them. The CDR3 length is 12 residues. Germline CDR1 is SGHAT and CDR2 is FQNNGV. The CDR3: CASSLWANEQFF. As DNA, the CDR3 is TGTGCCAGCAGCTTGTGGGCGAATGAGCAGTTCTTC.

The chain has TRBV5-1 and TRBJ2-4; no definite D call. V lost 0 bases to trimming and J lost 1 base, with 8 bases between them. CDR3 length: 15 amino acids. Germline CDR1 SGHRS, CDR2 YFSETQ. The CDR3 nucleotides are TGCGCCAGCAGCTTGGGAGTATGGGCCAAAAACATTCAGTACTTC. It encodes CASSLGVWAKNIQYF.

The chain joins TRBV29-1 to TRBJ2-3, with 7 nucleotides matching TRBD2. CDR1 is SQVTM, CDR2 ANQGSEA, per germline. V lost 3 bases to trimming and J lost 1 base; unmatched junction nucleotides: 7. The CDR3 sequence is 15 residues long. The DNA of the CDR3 is TGCAGCGTTGAGGGGGGGGATGGAGGCACAGATACGCAGTATTTT. Protein product: CSVEGGDGGTDTQYF.